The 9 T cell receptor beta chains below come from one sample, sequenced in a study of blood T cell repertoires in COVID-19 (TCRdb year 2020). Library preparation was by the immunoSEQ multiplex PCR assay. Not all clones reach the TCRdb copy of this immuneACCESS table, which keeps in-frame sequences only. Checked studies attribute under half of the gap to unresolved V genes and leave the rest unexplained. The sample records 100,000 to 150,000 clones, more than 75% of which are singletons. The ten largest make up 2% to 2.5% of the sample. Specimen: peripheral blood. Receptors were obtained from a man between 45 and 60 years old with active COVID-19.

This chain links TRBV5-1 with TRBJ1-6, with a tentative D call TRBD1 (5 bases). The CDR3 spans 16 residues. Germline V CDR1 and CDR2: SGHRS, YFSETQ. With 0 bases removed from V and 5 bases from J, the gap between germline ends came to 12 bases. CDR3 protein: CASSLGLTENNSPLHF. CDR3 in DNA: TGCGCCAGCAGCTTGGGACTGACAGAAAATAATTCACCCCTCCACTTT.

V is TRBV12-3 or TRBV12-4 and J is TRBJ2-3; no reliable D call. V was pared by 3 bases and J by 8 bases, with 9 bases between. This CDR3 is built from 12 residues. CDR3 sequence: CASSFSPGTQYF. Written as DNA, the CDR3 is TGTGCCAGCAGTTTCTCCCCCGGTACGCAGTATTTT.

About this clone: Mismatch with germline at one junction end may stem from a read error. CDR3 DNA sequence: TGTGCCAGAAGTTTGGACGGTTTTAACACCGGGGAGCTGTTTTTT. Protein: CARSLDGFNTGELFF. The rearrangement uses TRBV5-3 and TRBJ2-2; no reliable D call. Being an ORF, TRBV5-3 has a function that is uncertain. This CDR3 spans 15 amino acids.

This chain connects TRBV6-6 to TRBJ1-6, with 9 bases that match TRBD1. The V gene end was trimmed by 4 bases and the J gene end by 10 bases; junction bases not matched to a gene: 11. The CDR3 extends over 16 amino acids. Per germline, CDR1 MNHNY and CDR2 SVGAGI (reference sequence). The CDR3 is CASSFDRGSKGSPLHF. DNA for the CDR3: TGTGCCAGCAGTTTCGACAGGGGGTCGAAAGGGTCACCCCTCCACTTT.

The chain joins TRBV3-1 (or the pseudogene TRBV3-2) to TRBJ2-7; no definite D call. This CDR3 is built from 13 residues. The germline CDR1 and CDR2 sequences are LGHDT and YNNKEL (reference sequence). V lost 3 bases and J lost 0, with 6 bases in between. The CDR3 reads CASSHPLSYEQYF. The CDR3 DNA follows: TGTGCCAGCAGCCATCCCCTCTCCTACGAGCAGTACTTC.

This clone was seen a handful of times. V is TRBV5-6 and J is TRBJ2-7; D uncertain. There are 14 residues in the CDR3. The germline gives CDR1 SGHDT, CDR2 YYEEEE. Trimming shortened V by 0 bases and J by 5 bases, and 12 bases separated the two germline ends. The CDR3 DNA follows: TGTGCCAGCAGCTTGGGTAACAAGCGAAACGAGCAGTACTTC. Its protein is CASSLGNKRNEQYF.

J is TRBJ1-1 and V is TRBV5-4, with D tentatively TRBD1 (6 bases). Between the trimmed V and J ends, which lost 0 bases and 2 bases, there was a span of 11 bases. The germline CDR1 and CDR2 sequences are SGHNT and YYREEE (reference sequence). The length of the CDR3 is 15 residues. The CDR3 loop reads CASSLVRDTNTEAFF. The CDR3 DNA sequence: TGTGCCAGCAGCTTGGTCCGGGACACCAACACTGAAGCTTTCTTT.

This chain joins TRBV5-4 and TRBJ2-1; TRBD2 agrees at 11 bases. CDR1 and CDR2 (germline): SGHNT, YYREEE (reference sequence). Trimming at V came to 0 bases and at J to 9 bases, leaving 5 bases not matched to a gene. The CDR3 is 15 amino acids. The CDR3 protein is CASSLGLAGLGEQFF. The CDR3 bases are TGTGCCAGCAGCTTGGGACTAGCGGGGCTGGGTGAGCAGTTCTTC.

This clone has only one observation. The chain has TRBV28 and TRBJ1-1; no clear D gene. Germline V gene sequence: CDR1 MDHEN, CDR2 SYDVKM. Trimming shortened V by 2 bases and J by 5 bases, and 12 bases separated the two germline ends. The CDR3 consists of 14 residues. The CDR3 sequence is CASSLEVSRTEAFF. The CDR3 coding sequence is TGTGCCAGCAGTTTAGAGGTCAGCAGAACTGAAGCTTTCTTT.